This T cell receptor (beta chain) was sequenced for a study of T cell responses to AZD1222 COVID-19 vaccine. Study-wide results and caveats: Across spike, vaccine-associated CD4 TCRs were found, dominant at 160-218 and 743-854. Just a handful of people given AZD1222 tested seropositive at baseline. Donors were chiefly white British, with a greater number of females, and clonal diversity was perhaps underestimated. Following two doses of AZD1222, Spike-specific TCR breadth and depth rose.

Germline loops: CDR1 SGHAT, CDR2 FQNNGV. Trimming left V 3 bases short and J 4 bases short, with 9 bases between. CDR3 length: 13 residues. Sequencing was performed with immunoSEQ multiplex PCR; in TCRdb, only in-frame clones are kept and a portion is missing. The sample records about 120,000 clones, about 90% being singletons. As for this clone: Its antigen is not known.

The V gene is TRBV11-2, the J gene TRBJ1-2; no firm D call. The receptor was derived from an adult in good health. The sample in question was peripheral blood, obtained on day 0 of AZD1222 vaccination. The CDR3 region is CASSFPTAYGYTF. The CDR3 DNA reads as TGTGCCAGCAGCTTCCCCACAGCCTATGGCTACACCTTC.